This record covers a single TCR beta chain. Its specificity is not known. CDR1 and CDR2 from the germline V gene are LNHDA and SQIVND (reference sequence). With V trimmed by 11 bases and J by 5 bases, 13 bases remained unmatched. The CDR3 consists of 14 residues. The data are from a study of cytomegalovirus exposure and HLA in healthy donors. PCR amplification relied on 60 Vbeta primers (plus 13 Jbeta primers). Here immunoSEQ multiplex PCR was the method, and the copy in TCRdb shows in-frame clones only, minus some. This sample carries over 150,000 clones, about 76% of them seen once, and the ten largest clones take approximately 7.7%. Study-wide results and caveats: Clonal expansion, a later analysis showed, was greater in HLA-associated TCR beta chains than in equally common others. Apart from CMV serostatus, no immune exposure information was available. Sequencing artifact likely explains a cluster of highly shared sequence variants. The presence/absence work took it that sequencing depth was about the same across donors.

The receptor was derived from a man under 40 in good health and CMV-seropositive. Input material: PBMCs. V is TRBV19 and J is TRBJ2-5, with 8 nucleotides matching TRBD2. The chain's CDR3 is CASRAGGSGETQYF. The CDR3 DNA reads as TGTGCCTCAAGGGCGGGGGGCAGTGGGGAGACCCAGTACTTC.